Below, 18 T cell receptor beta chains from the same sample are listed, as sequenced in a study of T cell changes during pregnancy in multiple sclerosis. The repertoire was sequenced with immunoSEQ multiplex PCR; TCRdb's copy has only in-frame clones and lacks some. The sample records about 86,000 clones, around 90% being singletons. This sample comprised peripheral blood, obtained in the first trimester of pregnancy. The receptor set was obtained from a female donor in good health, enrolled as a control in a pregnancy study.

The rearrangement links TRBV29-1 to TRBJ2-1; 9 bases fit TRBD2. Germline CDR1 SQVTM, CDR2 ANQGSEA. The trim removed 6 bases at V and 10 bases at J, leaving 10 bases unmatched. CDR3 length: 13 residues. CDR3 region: CSVAGGNIREQFF. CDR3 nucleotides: TGCAGCGTAGCGGGGGGCAATATTAGAGAGCAGTTCTTC.

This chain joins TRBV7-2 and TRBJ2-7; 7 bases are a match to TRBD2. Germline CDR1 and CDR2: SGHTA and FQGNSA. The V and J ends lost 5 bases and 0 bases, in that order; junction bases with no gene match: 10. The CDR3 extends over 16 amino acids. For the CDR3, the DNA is TGTGCCAGCAGCCGCAACGGGGGGACCCTCTCCTACGAGCAGTACTTC. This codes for CASSRNGGTLSYEQYF.

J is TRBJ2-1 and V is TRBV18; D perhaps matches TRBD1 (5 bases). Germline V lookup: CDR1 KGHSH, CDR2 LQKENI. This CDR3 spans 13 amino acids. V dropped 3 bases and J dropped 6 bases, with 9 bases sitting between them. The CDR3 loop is CASSPRQPNEQFF. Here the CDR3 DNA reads TGTGCCAGCTCACCGCGACAGCCCAATGAGCAGTTCTTC. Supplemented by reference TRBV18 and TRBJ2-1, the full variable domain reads NAGVMQNPRHLVRRRGQEARLRCSPMKGHSHVYWYRQLPEEGLKFMVYLQKENIIDESGMPKERFSAEFPKEGPSILRIQQVVRGDSAAYFCASSPRQPNEQFFGPGTRLTVL.

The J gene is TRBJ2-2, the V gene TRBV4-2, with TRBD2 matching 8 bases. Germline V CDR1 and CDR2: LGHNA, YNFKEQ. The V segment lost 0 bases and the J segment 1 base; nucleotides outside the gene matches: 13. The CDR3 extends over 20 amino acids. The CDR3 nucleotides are TGTGCCAGCAGCCAAGATCTTATGACGGGGGGGATCTGGAACACCGGGGAGCTGTTTTTT. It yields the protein CASSQDLMTGGIWNTGELFF.

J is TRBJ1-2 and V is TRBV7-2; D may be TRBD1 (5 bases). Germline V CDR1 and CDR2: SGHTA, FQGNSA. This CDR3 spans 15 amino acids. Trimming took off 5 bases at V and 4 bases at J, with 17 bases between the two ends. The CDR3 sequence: CASSPLFREGYGYTF. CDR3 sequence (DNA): TGTGCCAGCAGCCCGCTTTTCAGGGAGGGCTATGGCTACACCTTC.

CDR3 in amino acids: CASSYKQDSREKLFF. In nucleotides, the CDR3 is TGTGCCAGCAGCTATAAACAGGACAGTCGTGAAAAACTGTTTTTT. V gene TRBV11-2 combines with J gene TRBJ1-4; a possible D gene is TRBD1 (6 bases). The CDR3 sequence is 15 residues long. Germline values: CDR1 SGHAT, CDR2 FQNNGV. Trimming pared 4 bases from V and 7 bases from J, leaving 16 bases between.

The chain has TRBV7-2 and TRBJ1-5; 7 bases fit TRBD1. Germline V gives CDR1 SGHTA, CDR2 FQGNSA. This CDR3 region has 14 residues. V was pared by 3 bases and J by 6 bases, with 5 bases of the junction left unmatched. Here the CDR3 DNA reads TGTGCCAGCAGCTTGACAGGGTCCCCTCAGCCCCAGCATTTT. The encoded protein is CASSLTGSPQPQHF.

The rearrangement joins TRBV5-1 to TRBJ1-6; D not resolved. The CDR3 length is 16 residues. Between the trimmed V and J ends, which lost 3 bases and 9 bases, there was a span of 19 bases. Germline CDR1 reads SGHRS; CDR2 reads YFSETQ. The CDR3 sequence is CASSSGQRQVGSPLHF. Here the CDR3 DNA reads TGCGCCAGCAGCTCCGGCCAGAGACAAGTGGGTTCACCCCTCCACTTT. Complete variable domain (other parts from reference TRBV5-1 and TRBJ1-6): KAGVTQTPRYLIKTRGQQVTLSCSPISGHRSVSWYQQTPGQGLQFLFEYFSETQRNKGNFPGRFSGRQFSNSRSEMNVSTLELGDSALYLCASSSGQRQVGSPLHFGNGTRLTVT.

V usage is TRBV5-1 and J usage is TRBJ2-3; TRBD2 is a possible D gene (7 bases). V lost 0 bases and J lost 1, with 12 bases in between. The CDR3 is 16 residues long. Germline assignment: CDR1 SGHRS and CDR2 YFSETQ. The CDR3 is CASSLVGGARTDTQYF. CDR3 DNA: TGCGCCAGCAGCTTGGTGGGGGGGGCCCGCACAGATACGCAGTATTTT.

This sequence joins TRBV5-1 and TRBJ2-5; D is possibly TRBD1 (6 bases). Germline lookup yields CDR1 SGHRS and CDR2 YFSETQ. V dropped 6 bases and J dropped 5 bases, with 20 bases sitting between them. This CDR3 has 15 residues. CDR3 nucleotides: TGCGCCAGCACCGACCTGGACAGCGATGGGGAGACCCAGTACTTC. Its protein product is CASTDLDSDGETQYF.

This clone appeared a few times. CDR3 in DNA: TGTGCCAGCAGCCAAGAACGGGGGGTAACCTACAATGAGCAGTTCTTC. This encodes CASSQERGVTYNEQFF. The chain links TRBV4-2 to TRBJ2-1, with 7 bases matching TRBD2. Germline CDR1 and CDR2: LGHNA and YNFKEQ. With V trimmed by 0 bases and J by 2 bases, 4 bases remained unmatched. The CDR3 is made up of 16 amino acids.

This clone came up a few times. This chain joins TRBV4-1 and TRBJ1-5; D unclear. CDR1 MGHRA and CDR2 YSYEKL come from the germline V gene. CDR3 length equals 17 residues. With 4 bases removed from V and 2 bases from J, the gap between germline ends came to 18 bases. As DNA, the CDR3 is TGCGCCAGCAGCCCCTCATCTGCACAGTTAGGCAATCAGCCCCAGCATTTT. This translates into CASSPSSAQLGNQPQHF.

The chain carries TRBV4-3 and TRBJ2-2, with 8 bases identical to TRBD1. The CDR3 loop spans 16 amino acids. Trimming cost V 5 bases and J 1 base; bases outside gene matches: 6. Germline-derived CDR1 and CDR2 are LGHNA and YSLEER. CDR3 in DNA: TGCGCCAGCAGCACCCGGACAGGGAAGAACACCGGGGAGCTGTTTTTT. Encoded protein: CASSTRTGKNTGELFF.

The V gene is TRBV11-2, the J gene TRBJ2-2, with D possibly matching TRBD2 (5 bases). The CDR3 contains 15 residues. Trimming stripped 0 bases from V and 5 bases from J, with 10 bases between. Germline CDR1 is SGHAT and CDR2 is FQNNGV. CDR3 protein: CASSLDGRTTGELFF. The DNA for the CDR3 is TGTGCCAGCAGCTTAGATGGAAGGACTACCGGGGAGCTGTTTTTT.

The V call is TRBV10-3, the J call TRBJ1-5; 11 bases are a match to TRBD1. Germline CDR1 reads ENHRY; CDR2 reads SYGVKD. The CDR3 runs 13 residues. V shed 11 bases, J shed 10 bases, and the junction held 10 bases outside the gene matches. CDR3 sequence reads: CAPQGQGAIPQHF. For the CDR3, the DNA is TGTGCCCCCCAAGGACAGGGGGCTATCCCCCAGCATTTT.

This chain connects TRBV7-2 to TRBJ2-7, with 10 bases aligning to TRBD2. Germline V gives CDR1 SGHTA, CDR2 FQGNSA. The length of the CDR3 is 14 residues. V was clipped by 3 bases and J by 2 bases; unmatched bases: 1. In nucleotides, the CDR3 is TGTGCCAGCAGCTTTAGCGGGGGGACCTACGAGCAGTACTTC. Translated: CASSFSGGTYEQYF.

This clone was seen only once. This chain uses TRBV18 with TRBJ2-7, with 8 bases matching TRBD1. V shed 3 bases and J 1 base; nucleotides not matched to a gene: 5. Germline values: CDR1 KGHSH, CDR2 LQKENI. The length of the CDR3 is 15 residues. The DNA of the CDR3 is TGTGCCAGCTCACCTGGCCAGGGGGCATCCTACGAGCAGTACTTC. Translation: CASSPGQGASYEQYF. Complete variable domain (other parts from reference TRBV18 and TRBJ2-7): NAGVMQNPRHLVRRRGQEARLRCSPMKGHSHVYWYRQLPEEGLKFMVYLQKENIIDESGMPKERFSAEFPKEGPSILRIQQVVRGDSAAYFCASSPGQGASYEQYFGPGTRLTVT.

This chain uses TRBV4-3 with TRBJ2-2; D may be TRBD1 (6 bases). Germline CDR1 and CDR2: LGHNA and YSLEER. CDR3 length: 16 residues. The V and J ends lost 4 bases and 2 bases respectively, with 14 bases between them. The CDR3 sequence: CASSPVGAVNTGELFF. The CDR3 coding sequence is TGCGCCAGCAGCCCCGTGGGGGCGGTAAACACCGGGGAGCTGTTTTTT.